These T cell receptor beta chains were read from a single sample in a study of T cell responses to AZD1222 COVID-19 vaccine. Repertoires were generated with immunoSEQ multiplex PCR, while TCRdb's copy carries only in-frame clones and drops some. The sample has about 140,000 clones, around 89% seen once. Sequenced material: peripheral blood, taken 28 days after the second AZD1222 dose. The receptors come from an adult who received the AZD1222 COVID-19 vaccine. The CDR3 runs from the conserved cysteine through the conserved F or W. D genes are given only for firm matches. Where a row states a size, it is once, few, many or the class of an expanded clone; other rows omit it.

abundance,v_gene,j_gene,d_gene,CDR3aa,CDR3nt
.,TRBV19,TRBJ2-2,.,CASTQLGSLNTGELFF,TGTGCCAGTACCCAGTTGGGGTCCCTGAACACCGGGGAGCTGTTTTTT
.,TRBV30,TRBJ1-3,.,CAWSSGQDGNTIYF,TGTGCCTGGAGTTCAGGGCAGGACGGAAACACCATATATTTT
.,TRBV2,TRBJ2-2,.,CASSLGANTGELFF,TGTGCCAGCAGTTTGGGGGCGAACACCGGGGAGCTGTTTTTT
.,TRBV10-3,TRBJ1-1,.,CAISDYARGAFF,TGTGCCATCAGTGATTACGCACGAGGAGCTTTCTTT
.,TRBV14,TRBJ1-2,.,CASSQDTGTGYTF,TGTGCCAGCAGCCAAGACACAGGGACGGGCTACACCTTC
.,TRBV5-1,TRBJ2-5,.,CASRKGLSVETQYF,TGCGCCAGCAGGAAGGGGCTGAGCGTGGAGACCCAGTACTTC
.,TRBV5-5,TRBJ1-5,.,CASRLGPINQPQHF,TGTGCCAGCAGATTGGGCCCGATAAATCAGCCCCAGCATTTT
.,TRBV4-2,TRBJ2-3,TRBD2,CASSQDLAGDTDTQYF,TGTGCCAGCAGCCAAGATCTAGCGGGGGACACAGATACGCAGTATTTT
.,TRBV27,TRBJ1-2,.,CASSLRDKGYGYTF,TGTGCCAGCAGTTTACGGGATAAGGGTTATGGCTACACCTTC
.,TRBV3-1/TRBV3-2,TRBJ1-2,TRBD1,CASSQGPGGIDGYTF,TGTGCCAGCAGCCAAGGGCCAGGGGGCATCGATGGCTACACCTTC
.,TRBV15,TRBJ1-1,.,CATSRAGGNTEAFF,TGTGCCACCAGCAGAGCGGGGGGAAACACTGAAGCTTTCTTT
once,TRBV10-3,TRBJ1-4,.,CAISESNRGGDFEKLFF,TGTGCCATCAGTGAGTCGAACCGCGGAGGGGATTTCGAAAAACTGTTTTTT
.,TRBV28,TRBJ1-6,.,CASSYLLTASPLHF,TGTGCCAGCAGTTACCTTTTGACAGCCTCACCCCTCCACTTT
.,TRBV9,TRBJ2-2,.,CASKPPGRANTGELFF,TGTGCCAGCAAACCCCCAGGCAGAGCGAACACCGGGGAGCTGTTTTTT
.,TRBV11-2,TRBJ2-7,TRBD2,CASSLRTSGPSYEQYF,TGTGCCAGCAGCCTCCGGACTAGCGGCCCCTCCTACGAGCAGTACTTC
.,TRBV7-2,TRBJ1-5,.,CASSLGSGNQPQHF,TGTGCCAGCAGCTTAGGTTCAGGCAATCAGCCCCAGCATTTT
.,TRBV19,TRBJ2-7,.,CASSIVGSLSYEQYF,TGTGCCAGTAGTATAGTGGGTTCCTTATCCTACGAGCAGTACTTC
.,TRBV2,TRBJ2-1,.,CASPGGWNEQFF,TGTGCCAGCCCTGGGGGGTGGAATGAGCAGTTCTTC
.,TRBV19,TRBJ2-2,.,CASTFPAGTGELFF,TGTGCCAGTACCTTCCCGGCGGGGACCGGGGAGCTGTTTTTT
.,TRBV30,TRBJ1-5,.,CAWSGSYNQPQHF,TGTGCCTGGAGTGGCAGCTACAATCAGCCCCAGCATTTT
.,TRBV19,TRBJ1-5,.,CASRGGGPQHF,TGTGCCAGTCGGGGCGGTGGGCCCCAGCATTTT
.,TRBV7-3,TRBJ2-3,TRBD2,CASSSERGSPSTDTQYF,TGTGCCAGCAGCTCAGAGCGGGGGAGTCCTAGCACAGATACGCAGTATTTT